The 28 T cell receptor beta chains below come from one sample, sequenced in a study of blood T cells in healthy people across ages. Through a sample-barcoded 5' primer and a J-beta primer mix, a second PCR was run for roughly 6 to 11 cycles. One entry per CDR3 protein, called by TCRdb with MiXCR from the 5' RACE reads. Here the sample spans more than 1.4 million distinct CDR3 sequences, roughly 45% being singletons. The sequencing sample was made of blood. The receptor set was obtained from a woman in her late teens or twenties in good health.

The chain joins TRBV12-3 or TRBV12-4 to TRBJ1-4; the D is unclear. The CDR3 covers 13 residues. V was shortened by 3 bases and J by 8 bases, with 10 bases between the two germline ends. This CDR3 reads CASSFRLGEKLFF. The CDR3 region has the DNA TGTGCCAGCAGTTTCAGGTTAGGGGAAAAACTGTTTTTT.

This clonotype occurred once. The chain employs TRBV5-6 and TRBJ2-3; D is perhaps TRBD2 (6 bases). The ends were cut back, 4 bases at V and 0 bases at J, with 15 bases in the middle. This CDR3 region has 16 residues. Germline V lookup: CDR1 SGHDT, CDR2 YYEEEE. The CDR3 protein is CASSPVGGTSTDTQYF. The CDR3 DNA reads as TGTGCCAGCAGCCCGGTCGGGGGAACTAGCACAGATACGCAGTATTTT.

The V call is TRBV2, the J call TRBJ1-1; perhaps TRBD1 as D (6 bases). There are 14 residues in the CDR3. The germline CDR1 and CDR2 sequences are SNHLY and FYNNEI. V lost 5 bases to trimming and J lost 3 bases, with 13 bases between them. The CDR3 reads CASSRQEGDTEAFF. CDR3 nucleotide sequence: TGTGCCAGCAGTCGACAGGAAGGGGACACTGAAGCTTTCTTT. The full variable domain, with the rest looked up from reference TRBV2 and TRBJ1-1, is EPEVTQTPSHQVTQMGQEVILRCVPISNHLYFYWYRQILGQKVEFLVSFYNNEISEKSEIFDDQFSVERPDGSNFTLKIRSTKLEDSAMYFCASSRQEGDTEAFFGQGTRLTVV.

J is TRBJ2-7 and V is TRBV3-1; 10 bases line up with TRBD2. CDR3 length: 15 amino acids. The germline V gene has CDR1 LGHDT and CDR2 YNNKEL (reference sequence). V lost 4 bases, J lost 4 bases, and 7 bases stayed unmatched. CDR3 DNA: TGTGCCAGCAGCCGAGCGGGGGGGCCGGTGTACGAGCAGTACTTC. Translated, it gives CASSRAGGPVYEQYF.

The V gene is TRBV7-9, the J gene TRBJ1-1; D is ambiguous. The V gene's germline CDR1 is SEHNR and CDR2 FQNEAQ (reference sequence). The length of the CDR3 is 15 residues. The V gene lost 6 bases and the J gene lost 1 base, with 15 bases spanning the gap. As DNA, the CDR3 is TGTGCCAGCAGATTATTCACTAGACCGAACACTGAAGCTTTCTTT. This encodes CASRLFTRPNTEAFF. Full variable domain (missing parts from reference TRBV7-9 and TRBJ1-1): DTGVSQNPRHKITKRGQNVTFRCDPISEHNRLYWYRQTLGQGPEFLTYFQNEAQLEKSRLLSDRFSAERPKGSFSTLEIQRTEQGDSAMYLCASRLFTRPNTEAFFGQGTRLTVV.

For the CDR3, the DNA is TGTGCCAGCAGAACAGGGGGGGATGAAAAACTGTTTTTT. Its translation: CASRTGGDEKLFF. The J gene is TRBJ1-4, the V gene TRBV12-3 or TRBV12-4; 8 nucleotides line up with TRBD1. The CDR3 contains 13 residues. Germline trimming cut 6 bases from V and 6 bases from J; bases unmatched to any gene: 3.

The table lists this clonotype with a few counts. The chain has TRBV6-1 and TRBJ2-7; the D gene is possibly TRBD2 (6 bases). The CDR3 runs 13 residues. V shed 4 bases and J shed 4 bases, with 11 bases lying between them. CDR1 is MNHNS, CDR2 SASEGT, per germline. The CDR3 protein is CASSGGLLYEQYF. The CDR3 bases are TGTGCCAGCAGTGGGGGACTTCTATACGAGCAGTACTTC.

The J gene is TRBJ2-1, the V gene TRBV2; no clear D. Near its end, the DNA agrees better with TRBJ2-7, so the J call may be wrong. This CDR3 comprises 13 residues. Germline lookup yields CDR1 SNHLY and CDR2 FYNNEI. CDR3 sequence reads: CASSERFYNEQYF. CDR3 bases: TGTGCCAGCAGTGAGCGGTTCTACAATGAGCAGTACTTC.

The CDR3 DNA sequence: TGTGCCAGCAGTGAAGAGGGACAGGGGCACTATGGCTACACCTTC. This translates into CASSEEGQGHYGYTF. The rearrangement joins TRBV6-1 to TRBJ1-2; 10 bases are shared with TRBD1. Per the germline V gene, CDR1 is MNHNS and CDR2 is SASEGT. V trimming: 1 base; J trimming: 3 bases; junction bases outside the gene matches: 2. This CDR3 region has 15 residues.

The J gene is TRBJ2-3, the V gene TRBV15; D unclear. Germline loops: CDR1 LNHNV, CDR2 YYDKDF (reference sequence). The CDR3 has 15 residues. Trimming took 1 base from V and 4 from J, leaving 12 bases between them. The chain's CDR3 is CATSRVSKGADTQYF. The DNA for the CDR3 is TGTGCCACCAGCAGAGTATCGAAGGGCGCAGATACGCAGTATTTT.

Note on this clonotype: Just one base apart from a much larger clone, this may be a read error. This sequence joins TRBV4-2 and TRBJ2-1; no firm D call. With the DNA end fitting TRBJ2-7 better, the J assignment may be wrong. Looked up from germline, CDR1 is LGHNA and CDR2 is YNFKEQ. CDR3 size: 17 residues. The DNA of the CDR3 is TGTGCCAGCAGCCAAGATCTTCAGACCCCGTCCTACAATGAGCAGTACTTC. Translating gives CASSQDLQTPSYNEQYF.

This clonotype was recorded a few times. V usage is TRBV18 and J usage is TRBJ1-5; D is ambiguous. Germline lookup yields CDR1 KGHSH and CDR2 LQKENI. The CDR3 length is 16 residues. V was cut by 6 bases and J by 0 bases, with 15 bases left in between. For the CDR3, the DNA is TGTGCCAGCTCCCACCAGGCTGGCCTTAGCAATCAGCCCCAGCATTTT. Protein: CASSHQAGLSNQPQHF.

This clonotype was seen a single time. The rearrangement joins TRBV12-3 or TRBV12-4 to TRBJ1-1; D is uncertain. CDR3 size: 16 residues. The ends were cut back, 7 bases at V and 5 bases at J, with 23 bases in the middle. The CDR3 nucleotides read TGTGCCAGCACCCGGAATGCGAGGGCGTTAAATACTGAAGCTTTCTTT. The encoded protein is CASTRNARALNTEAFF.

Details on this clonotype: At one of its ends the junction is not consistent with the germline gene, which may arise from a read error. The rearrangement links TRBV11-2 to TRBJ2-5; D gene uncertain. The end of the DNA aligns better with TRBJ2-7, so the J call may be wrong. Germline V lookup: CDR1 SGHAT, CDR2 FQNNGV. The CDR3 loop spans 13 amino acids. Here the CDR3 reads CVSSPVRSNEQYF. The CDR3 bases are TGTGTCAGCAGCCCCGTGAGGTCTAACGAGCAGTACTTC.

This clonotype has just a few counts. V gene TRBV6-5 combines with J gene TRBJ2-3; maybe TRBD2 (6 bases). V was trimmed by 2 bases and J by 11 bases, leaving 17 bases between them. Germline V gene sequence: CDR1 MNHEY, CDR2 SVGAGI. This CDR3 has 14 residues. In DNA form, the CDR3 reads TGTGCCAGCAGTTACGGGACGAGTGGGGGGAGGCAGTATTTT. This encodes CASSYGTSGGRQYF.

The chain is built from TRBV6-2 or TRBV6-3 and TRBJ1-1; D is ambiguous. Looked up from germline, CDR1 is MNHEY and CDR2 is SVGEGT. The CDR3 totals 15 residues. Trimming stripped 5 bases from V and 1 base from J, with 14 bases between. CDR3 sequence: CASSHGRSRNTEAFF. CDR3 in DNA: TGTGCCAGCAGTCACGGACGGTCTAGGAACACTGAAGCTTTCTTT.

The rearrangement uses TRBV7-9 and TRBJ2-1; perhaps TRBD2 as D (6 bases). The DNA end is a closer match to TRBJ2-7, so the J assignment may be wrong. Germline CDR1 reads SEHNR; CDR2 reads FQNEAQ (reference sequence). There are 15 residues in the CDR3. The CDR3 spells CASSPDAGTYNEQYF. The CDR3 DNA is TGTGCCAGCAGCCCGGACGCGGGGACCTACAATGAGCAGTACTTC.

V is TRBV6-5 and J is TRBJ2-7; the D call may be TRBD1 or TRBD2 (6 bases each). The CDR3 is 14 residues long. Trimming pared 6 bases from V and 3 bases from J, leaving 15 bases between. Germline V gives CDR1 MNHEY, CDR2 SVGAGI. The CDR3 region has the DNA TGTGCCAGCAGGACCCCCGGGGGCCACTACGAGCAGTACTTC. It yields the protein CASRTPGGHYEQYF.

The chain couples TRBV5-1 to TRBJ2-3, with no clear D. Trimming removed 0 bases from V and 3 bases from J, with 14 bases in between. The CDR3 is 16 residues long. Germline lookup yields CDR1 SGHRS and CDR2 YFSETQ. The CDR3 region is CASSLDWLPPTDTQYF. The CDR3, as DNA: TGCGCCAGCAGCTTGGACTGGCTTCCCCCGACAGATACGCAGTATTTT.

The chain uses TRBV3-1 and TRBJ2-1; D is undetermined. CDR1 LGHDT and CDR2 YNNKEL come from the germline V gene (reference sequence). This CDR3 spans 12 amino acids. The V gene lost 1 base and the J gene lost 9 bases, with 7 bases spanning the gap. The CDR3 here is CASSQAHSEQFF. The CDR3 DNA follows: TGTGCCAGCAGCCAAGCGCACAGTGAGCAGTTCTTC.

The J gene is TRBJ2-3, the V gene TRBV29-1, with 8 bases identical to TRBD2. Trimming at V came to 4 bases and at J to 1 base, leaving 13 bases not matched to a gene. The CDR3 has 17 residues. Germline CDR1 reads SQVTM; CDR2 reads ANQGSEA. The CDR3 sequence: CSVGPGTSQFGTDTQYF. As DNA, the CDR3 is TGCAGCGTTGGGCCCGGGACTAGTCAGTTCGGCACAGATACGCAGTATTTT.

This chain connects TRBV12-3 or TRBV12-4 to TRBJ1-4; tentative D call: TRBD1 (5 bases). This CDR3 spans 14 amino acids. Trimming pared 3 bases from V and 4 bases from J, leaving 9 bases between. The CDR3 protein is CASSFMGVNEKLFF. For the CDR3, the DNA is TGTGCCAGCAGTTTTATGGGGGTTAATGAAAAACTGTTTTTT.

This rearrangement joins TRBV7-2 to TRBJ2-1; possibly TRBD1 for D (5 bases). Per the germline V gene, CDR1 is SGHTA and CDR2 is FQGNSA. CDR3 size: 14 residues. V was clipped by 1 base and J by 6 bases, with 10 bases between them. The DNA of the CDR3 is TGTGCCAGCAGCTTAGGCGGAGACAGCAATGAGCAGTTCTTC. Amino acid sequence: CASSLGGDSNEQFF.

This clonotype was seen a few times. The chain joins TRBV12-3 or TRBV12-4 to TRBJ2-7; D ambiguous. This CDR3 has 14 residues. Trimming removed 6 bases at V and 5 bases at J, with 17 bases between. CDR3 nucleotide sequence: TGTGCCAGCAGGCCGTGGCTGACCAGCGACGAGCAGTACTTC. Translated, it gives CASRPWLTSDEQYF.

V usage is TRBV29-1 and J usage is TRBJ2-3, with D uncertain. The CDR3 totals 14 residues. Germline lookup yields CDR1 SQVTM and CDR2 ANQGSEA. V shed 2 bases and J shed 2 bases, with 11 bases lying between them. CDR3 sequence (DNA): TGCAGCGTTGAACAGTTTACCACCACAGATACGCAGTATTTT. It translates to CSVEQFTTTDTQYF.

The CDR3 coding sequence is TGTGCCAGCAGCTTTGGGGCGGAGACAGCCAAAAACATTCAGTACTTC. It specifies CASSFGAETAKNIQYF. The gene calls are TRBV5-4 and TRBJ2-4; D is possibly TRBD1 (5 bases). Germline loops: CDR1 SGHNT, CDR2 YYREEE (reference sequence). CDR3 length: 16 residues. V gave up 2 bases and J gave up 0 bases, with 12 bases separating them. Full variable domain (outside the CDR3, taken from reference TRBV5-4 and TRBJ2-4): ETGVTQSPTHLIKTRGQQVTLRCSSQSGHNTVSWYQQALGQGPQFIFQYYREEENGRGNFPPRFSGLQFPNYSSELNVNALELDDSALYLCASSFGAETAKNIQYFGAGTRLSVL.

V and J are TRBV20-1 and TRBJ1-5, with 12 bases that match TRBD1. The CDR3 runs to 17 residues. Germline V gene data show CDR1 as DFQATT and CDR2 as SNEGSKA (reference sequence). The J segment lost 4 bases and the V segment lost 0 bases, leaving 7 bases of the junction unmatched. This CDR3 is CSARERGTGGFNQPQHF. For the CDR3, the DNA is TGCAGTGCTAGAGAACGGGGGACAGGGGGCTTTAATCAGCCCCAGCATTTT.

This clonotype was recorded a few times. CDR3 protein: CSARDGQGIGTDTQYF. The DNA for the CDR3 is TGCAGTGCTAGAGACGGACAGGGCATAGGCACAGATACGCAGTATTTT. The chain uses TRBV20-1 and TRBJ2-3; TRBD1 matches 8 bases. The CDR3 runs 16 residues. V shed 0 bases and J 1 base; nucleotides not matched to a gene: 6. Germline-derived CDR1 and CDR2 are DFQATT and SNEGSKA (reference sequence).